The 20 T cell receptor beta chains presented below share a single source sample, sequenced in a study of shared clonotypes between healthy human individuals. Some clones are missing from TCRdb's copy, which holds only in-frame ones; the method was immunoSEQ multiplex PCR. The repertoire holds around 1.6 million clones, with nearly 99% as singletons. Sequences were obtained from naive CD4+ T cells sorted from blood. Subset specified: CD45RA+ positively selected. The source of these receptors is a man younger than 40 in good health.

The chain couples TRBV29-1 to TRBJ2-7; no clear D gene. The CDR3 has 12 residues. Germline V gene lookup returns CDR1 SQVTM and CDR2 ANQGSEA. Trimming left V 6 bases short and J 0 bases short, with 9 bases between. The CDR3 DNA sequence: TGCAGCGTAGCGACGAACTCCTACGAGCAGTACTTC. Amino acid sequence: CSVATNSYEQYF.

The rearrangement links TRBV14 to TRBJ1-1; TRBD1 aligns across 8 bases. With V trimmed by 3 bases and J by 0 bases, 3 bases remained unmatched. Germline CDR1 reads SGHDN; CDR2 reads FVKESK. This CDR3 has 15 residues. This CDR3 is CASSHRGLMNTEAFF. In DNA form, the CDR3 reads TGTGCCAGCAGCCACAGGGGGCTGATGAACACTGAAGCTTTCTTT.

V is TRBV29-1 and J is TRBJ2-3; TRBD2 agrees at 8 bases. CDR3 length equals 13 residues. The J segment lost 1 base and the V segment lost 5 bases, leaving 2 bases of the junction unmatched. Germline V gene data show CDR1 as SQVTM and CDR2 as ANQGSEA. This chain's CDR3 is CSVILAGTDTQYF. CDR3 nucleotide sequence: TGCAGCGTTATACTAGCGGGCACAGATACGCAGTATTTT.

The CDR3 protein is CASSYLGQGPHHF. CDR3 coding DNA: TGTGCCAGCAGTTACCTCGGACAGGGACCGCATCATTTT. V gene TRBV6-6 combines with J gene TRBJ1-5, with 8 nucleotides matching TRBD1. The CDR3 sequence is 13 residues long. V was clipped by 2 bases and J by 16 bases; unmatched bases: 10. The germline CDR1 and CDR2 sequences are MNHNY and SVGAGI (reference sequence).

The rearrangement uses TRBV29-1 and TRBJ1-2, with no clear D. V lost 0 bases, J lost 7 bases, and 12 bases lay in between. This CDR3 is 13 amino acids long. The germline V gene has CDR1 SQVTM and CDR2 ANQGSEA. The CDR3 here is CSVEDRGGLGYTF. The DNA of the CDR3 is TGCAGCGTTGAAGATAGAGGTGGTCTTGGCTACACCTTC. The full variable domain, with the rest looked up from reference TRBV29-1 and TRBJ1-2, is SAVISQKPSRDICQRGTSLTIQCQVDSQVTMMFWYRQQPGQSLTLIATANQGSEATYESGFVIDKFPISRPNLTFSTLTVSNMSPEDSSIYLCSVEDRGGLGYTFGSGTRLTVV.

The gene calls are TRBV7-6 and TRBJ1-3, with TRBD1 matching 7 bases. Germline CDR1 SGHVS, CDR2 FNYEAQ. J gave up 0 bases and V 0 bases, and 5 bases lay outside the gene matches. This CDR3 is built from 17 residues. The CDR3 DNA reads TGTGCCAGCAGCTTAGCCAGGACAGGCCGCTCTGGAAACACCATATATTTT. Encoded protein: CASSLARTGRSGNTIYF.

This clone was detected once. In DNA form, the CDR3 reads TGCGCCAGCAGCACGGGACTTTCCAGCGGAGTTTTGGAGCAGTACTTC. Residues: CASSTGLSSGVLEQYF. This rearrangement joins TRBV5-1 to TRBJ2-7, with a tentative D call TRBD2 (6 bases). Trimming removed 4 bases at V and 7 bases at J, with 24 bases between. The CDR3 runs 16 residues. The germline V gene has CDR1 SGHRS and CDR2 YFSETQ.

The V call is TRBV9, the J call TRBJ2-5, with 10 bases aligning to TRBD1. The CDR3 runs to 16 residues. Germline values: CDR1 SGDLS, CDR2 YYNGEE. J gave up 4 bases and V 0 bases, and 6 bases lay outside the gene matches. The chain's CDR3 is CASSVGVTGGIETQYF. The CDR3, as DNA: TGTGCCAGCAGCGTAGGTGTGACAGGGGGCATAGAGACCCAGTACTTC.

The CDR3 DNA reads TGTGCCACCAGCAGCGGTTTGCCTTCCTACAATGAGCAGTTCTTC. It codes for CATSSGLPSYNEQFF. This chain connects TRBV15 to TRBJ2-1, with D unclear. CDR1 is LNHNV, CDR2 YYDKDF, per germline (reference sequence). Trimming took 3 bases from V and 1 from J, leaving 10 bases between them. The CDR3 loop spans 15 amino acids.

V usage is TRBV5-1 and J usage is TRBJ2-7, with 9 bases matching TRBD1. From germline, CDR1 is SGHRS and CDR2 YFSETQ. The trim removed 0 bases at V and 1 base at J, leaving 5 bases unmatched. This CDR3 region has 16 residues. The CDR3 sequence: CASSLDTGGASYEQYF. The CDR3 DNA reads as TGCGCCAGCAGCTTGGATACAGGGGGCGCGTCCTACGAGCAGTACTTC.

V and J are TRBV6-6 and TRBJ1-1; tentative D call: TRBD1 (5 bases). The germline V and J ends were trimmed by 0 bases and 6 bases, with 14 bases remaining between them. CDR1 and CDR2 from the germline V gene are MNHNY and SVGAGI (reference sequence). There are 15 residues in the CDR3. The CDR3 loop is CASSYSGDGRPEAFF. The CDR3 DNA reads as TGTGCCAGCAGTTACTCGGGGGATGGCAGGCCTGAAGCTTTCTTT.

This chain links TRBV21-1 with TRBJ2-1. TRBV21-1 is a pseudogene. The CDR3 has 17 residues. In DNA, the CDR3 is TGTGCCAGCAGCAAAGGTTTAGGTGGGACCACATACAATGAGCAGTTCTTC. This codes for CASSKGLGGTTYNEQFF.

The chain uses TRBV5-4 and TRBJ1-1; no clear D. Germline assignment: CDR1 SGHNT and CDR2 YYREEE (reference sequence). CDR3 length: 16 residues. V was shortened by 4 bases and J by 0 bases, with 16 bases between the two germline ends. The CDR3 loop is CASSPAGPGLNTEAFF. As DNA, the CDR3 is TGTGCCAGCAGCCCAGCGGGTCCGGGCCTGAACACTGAAGCTTTCTTT.

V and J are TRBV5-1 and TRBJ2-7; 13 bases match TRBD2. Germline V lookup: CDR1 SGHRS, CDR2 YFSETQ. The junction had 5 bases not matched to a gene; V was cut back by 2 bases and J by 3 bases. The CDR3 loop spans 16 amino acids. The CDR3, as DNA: TGCGCCAGCAGCTTCACTAGCGGGAGGGCCCTCTACGAGCAGTACTTC. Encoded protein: CASSFTSGRALYEQYF.

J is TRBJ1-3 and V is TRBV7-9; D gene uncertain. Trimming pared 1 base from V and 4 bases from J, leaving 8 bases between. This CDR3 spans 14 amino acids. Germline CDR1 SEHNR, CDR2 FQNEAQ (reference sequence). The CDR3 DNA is TGTGCCAGCAGCTTAGTTGGTGCCGGAAACACCATATATTTT. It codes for CASSLVGAGNTIYF. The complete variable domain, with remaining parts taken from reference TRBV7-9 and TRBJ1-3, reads DTGVSQNPRHKITKRGQNVTFRCDPISEHNRLYWYRQTLGQGPEFLTYFQNEAQLEKSRLLSDRFSAERPKGSFSTLEIQRTEQGDSAMYLCASSLVGAGNTIYFGEGSWLTVV.

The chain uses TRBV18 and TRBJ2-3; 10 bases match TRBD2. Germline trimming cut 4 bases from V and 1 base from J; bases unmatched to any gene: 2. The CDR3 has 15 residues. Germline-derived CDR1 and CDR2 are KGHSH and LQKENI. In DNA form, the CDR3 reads TGTGCCAGCTCACTAGCGGGAGGACGCACAGATACGCAGTATTTT. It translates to CASSLAGGRTDTQYF.

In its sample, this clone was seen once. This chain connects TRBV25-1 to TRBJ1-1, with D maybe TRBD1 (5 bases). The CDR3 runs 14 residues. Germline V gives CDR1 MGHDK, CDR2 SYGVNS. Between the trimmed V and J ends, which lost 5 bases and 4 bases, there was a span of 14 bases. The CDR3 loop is CASSWTAGSTEAFF. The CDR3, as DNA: TGTGCCAGCAGTTGGACGGCAGGGAGCACTGAAGCTTTCTTT.

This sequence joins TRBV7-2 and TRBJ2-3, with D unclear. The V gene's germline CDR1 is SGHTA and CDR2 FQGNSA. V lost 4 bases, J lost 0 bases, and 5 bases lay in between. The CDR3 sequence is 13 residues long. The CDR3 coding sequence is TGTGCCAGCAGCTGGGCTAGCACAGATACGCAGTATTTT. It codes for CASSWASTDTQYF.

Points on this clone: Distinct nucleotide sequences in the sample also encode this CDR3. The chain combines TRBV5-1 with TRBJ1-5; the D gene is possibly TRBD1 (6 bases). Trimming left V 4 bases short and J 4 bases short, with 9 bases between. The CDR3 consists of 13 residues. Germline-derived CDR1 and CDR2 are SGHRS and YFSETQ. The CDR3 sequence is CASSVDSNQPQHF. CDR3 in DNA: TGCGCCAGCAGCGTGGACAGTAATCAGCCCCAGCATTTT.

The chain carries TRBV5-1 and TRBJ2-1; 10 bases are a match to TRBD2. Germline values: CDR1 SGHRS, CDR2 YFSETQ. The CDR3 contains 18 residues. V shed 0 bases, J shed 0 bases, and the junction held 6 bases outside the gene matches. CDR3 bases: TGCGCCAGCAGCTTGGGGTCTAGCGGGAGCTTCTCCTACAATGAGCAGTTCTTC. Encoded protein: CASSLGSSGSFSYNEQFF.